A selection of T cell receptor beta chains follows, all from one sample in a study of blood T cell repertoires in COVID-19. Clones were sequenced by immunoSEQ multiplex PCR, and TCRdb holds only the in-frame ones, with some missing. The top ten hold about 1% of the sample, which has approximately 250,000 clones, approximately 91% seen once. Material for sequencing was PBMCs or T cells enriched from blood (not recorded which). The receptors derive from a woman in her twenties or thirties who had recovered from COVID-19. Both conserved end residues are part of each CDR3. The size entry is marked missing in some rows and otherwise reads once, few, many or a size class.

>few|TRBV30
CAWSRQTYNSPLHF
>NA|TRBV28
CASSPEAGGPYNEQFF
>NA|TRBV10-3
CAIRSTGGMNTEAFF
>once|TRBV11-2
CASSFGNLVSGNTIYF
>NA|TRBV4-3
CASSQDRPGEKLFF
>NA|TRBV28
CASRVAGEWNEQFF
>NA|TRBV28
CASSSTGFPPASGNTIYF
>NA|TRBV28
CASSLRGTANYGYTF
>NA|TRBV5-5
CASSLEGQRGEKLFF
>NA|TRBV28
CASSLSGTGELFF
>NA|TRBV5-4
CASSSYHRGAYEQYF
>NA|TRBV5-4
CASSPGLAGGGETQYF
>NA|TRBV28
CAFGGANSPLHF
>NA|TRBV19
CASSQGLAGGQNEQFF
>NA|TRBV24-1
CATSDLIGGEQYF
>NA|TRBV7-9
CASSLDTVYTDTQYF
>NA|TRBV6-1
CASSAGQGTDTQYF
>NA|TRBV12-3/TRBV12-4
CASSLSLSYGYTF
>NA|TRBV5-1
CASSPRAHRLGTPDPDTQYF
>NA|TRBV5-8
CASSLGDRKTDMNTEAFF
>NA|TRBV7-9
CASSSSDREAQPQHF
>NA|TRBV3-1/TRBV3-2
CASSQERVLAKETQYF
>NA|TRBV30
CAWRKAGGPNTGELFF
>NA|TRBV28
CASSEDRGFYEQYF
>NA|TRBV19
CASSIMRSTGELFF
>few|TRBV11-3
CASSLAGTEFVGDTEAFF
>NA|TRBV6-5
CASSQVDWATEAFF
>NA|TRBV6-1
CASSETYIQYF
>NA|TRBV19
CASKVSRGQGAKYGYTF
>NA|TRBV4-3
CASSQVDRDRGYYTF
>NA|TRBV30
CAWNTGSNQPQHF
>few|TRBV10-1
CASSDGTGTSGSSGNEQFF
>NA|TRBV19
CASSIGAGENYEQYF
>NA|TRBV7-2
CASSLTGQGDQPQHF
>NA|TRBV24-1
CATSGRWTSGGPSYNEQFF
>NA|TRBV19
CASSKGLYEQFF
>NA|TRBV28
CASSLGLLYEQYF
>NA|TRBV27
CASSPWTGGVGAKNIQYF
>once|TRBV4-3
CASSQDDRLNQPQHF
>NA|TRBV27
CASSFDRLHYGYTF
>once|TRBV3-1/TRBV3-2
CASSMTPPNYGYTF
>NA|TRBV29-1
CSGRGRVETQYF